In this sample, the clone carrying this T cell receptor beta chain turned up a few times. Antigen: not known. A much larger clone lies one base from this, so it may be a read error. This record comes from a study of identical twins. Study results and limitations: The conclusions drew on cross-sectional statistical analysis instead of tracking the same donors.

MiXCR, run by TCRdb on the 5' RACE reads, gives a single entry per CDR3 protein. In the table there are about 190,000 distinct CDR3 sequences, 15% to 20% of which are singletons. Germline loops: CDR1 SNHLY, CDR2 FYNNEI. Trimming stripped 5 bases from V and 0 bases from J, with 4 bases between. This CDR3 contains 13 residues. The same sample was also studied in work on T cells expressing NK-cell markers. That source reports: Seven donors tested HCMV-seropositive and one tested seronegative among the eight sequenced. Several of the donors carried dominant NKG2C+ clonotypes that took up roughly 1.0-7.5% of their CD8+ T cells. Among several donors, these clonotypes also ranked first in the CD3+CD56-NKG2C+ fraction.

The chain carries TRBV2 and TRBJ2-2; D remains unclear. Sequencing was done on a sample of CD8+ T cells sorted from blood. The receptor's source is a woman between 18 and 29 years old in good health. The CDR3 nucleotides read TGTGCCAGCAGTCGGGCGAACACCGGGGAGCTGTTTTTT. It is translated as CASSRANTGELFF. Together with reference TRBV2 and TRBJ2-2, the CDR3 gives the full variable domain: EPEVTQTPSHQVTQMGQEVILRCVPISNHLYFYWYRQILGQKVEFLVSFYNNEISEKSEIFDDQFSVERPDGSNFTLKIRSTKLEDSAMYFCASSRANTGELFFGEGSRLTVL.